These 30 T cell receptor beta chains originate from one sample sequenced in a study of T cell repertoires in cytomegalovirus infection. TCRdb ran MiXCR on the reads and lists one entry per CDR3 protein. The table shows approximately 500,000 distinct CDR3 sequences, with about 25% occurring only once. Input material: PBMCs. The receptors here all came from a human donor in good health (CMV status not recorded). Some clones in this sample may be carry-over from other donors' samples.

The chain has TRBV4-2 and TRBJ1-5; D call uncertain. This CDR3 is built from 17 residues. Per germline, CDR1 LGHNA and CDR2 YNFKEQ. V shed 0 bases and J shed 4 bases, with 16 bases lying between them. For the CDR3, the DNA is TGTGCCAGCAGCCAAGAGGCAGCAGCGGCCAATAATCAGCCCCAGCATTTT. It encodes CASSQEAAAANNQPQHF.

Many counts were recorded for this clonotype. The chain recombines TRBV7-2 with TRBJ2-1; 10 bases map to TRBD1. CDR1 SGHTA and CDR2 FQGNSA come from the germline V gene. The CDR3 totals 13 residues. V trimming: 6 bases; J trimming: 7 bases; junction bases outside the gene matches: 3. This CDR3 is CASRGQGWNEQFF. The CDR3 bases are TGTGCCAGCAGGGGACAGGGGTGGAATGAGCAGTTCTTC.

This clonotype was detected a few times. The chain uses TRBV27 and TRBJ2-2; D uncertain. Germline CDR1 reads MNHEY; CDR2 reads SMNVEV (reference sequence). This CDR3 region has 14 residues. V was shortened by 5 bases and J by 3 bases, with 10 bases between the two germline ends. CDR3 amino acids: CASSLAYDTGELFF. CDR3 sequence (DNA): TGTGCCAGCAGTCTGGCTTACGACACCGGGGAGCTGTTTTTT.

The sample holds a few counts of this clonotype. The V gene is TRBV7-2, the J gene TRBJ2-4, with D maybe TRBD2 (6 bases). Germline V gene lookup returns CDR1 SGHTA and CDR2 FQGNSA. The CDR3 contains 14 residues. V shed 4 bases and J shed 8 bases, with 15 bases lying between them. The CDR3 DNA reads TGTGCCAGCAGCTCCAGGAGGGTGTCGGACATTCAGTACTTC. Residues: CASSSRRVSDIQYF.

This clonotype was observed a few times. This chain links TRBV20-1 with TRBJ1-4; 10 nucleotides match TRBD1. V shed 6 bases, J shed 4 bases, and the junction held 8 bases outside the gene matches. The CDR3 loop spans 15 amino acids. CDR1 is DFQATT, CDR2 SNEGSKA, per germline (reference sequence). CDR3 DNA sequence: TGCAGTGCGGGACAGGGGAGAGGCCATAATGAAAAACTGTTTTTT. It specifies CSAGQGRGHNEKLFF.

This clonotype was found many times. The J gene is TRBJ2-1, the V gene TRBV28; D unresolved. This CDR3 contains 13 residues. Looked up from germline, CDR1 is MDHEN and CDR2 is SYDVKM. Trimming shortened V by 4 bases and J by 2 bases, and 6 bases separated the two germline ends. The CDR3 protein is CASSSEPYNEQFF. Written as DNA, the CDR3 is TGTGCCAGCAGTTCCGAACCCTACAATGAGCAGTTCTTC.

Regarding this clonotype: Just one base apart from a much larger clone, this may be a read error. This sequence joins TRBV7-6 and TRBJ2-7; the match to TRBD2 covers 7 bases. Looked up from germline, CDR1 is SGHVS and CDR2 is FNYEAQ. There are 13 residues in the CDR3. In DNA, the CDR3 is TGTGCCAGGAGCTTAGCGGGCGGTTCCGAGCAGTACGTC. This encodes CARSLAGGSEQYV.

This clonotype was detected only a few times. This chain joins TRBV10-2 and TRBJ2-7; possibly TRBD2 for D (5 bases). This CDR3 comprises 13 residues. CDR1 WSHSY and CDR2 SAAADI come from the germline V gene. The V gene lost 5 bases and the J gene lost 0 bases, with 8 bases spanning the gap. The CDR3 bases are TGCGCCAGCAGTTCTACTAGCTCCTACGAGCAGTACGTC. It codes for CASSSTSSYEQYV.

The V gene is TRBV14, the J gene TRBJ1-2; no clear D gene. The CDR3 spans 12 residues. Deletions cut 4 bases from V and 6 bases from J, with 9 bases between. CDR1 SGHDN and CDR2 FVKESK come from the germline V gene. The chain's CDR3 is CASSPHSNGYTF. CDR3 sequence (DNA): TGTGCCAGCAGCCCACATTCCAATGGCTACACCTTC. Together with reference TRBV14 and TRBJ1-2, the CDR3 gives the full variable domain: EAGVTQFPSHSVIEKGQTVTLRCDPISGHDNLYWYRRVMGKEIKFLLHFVKESKQDESGMPNNRFLAERTGGTYSTLKVQPAELEDSGVYFCASSPHSNGYTFGSGTRLTVV.

V usage is TRBV24-1 and J usage is TRBJ2-3; no clear D. With 4 bases removed from V and 2 bases from J, the gap between germline ends came to 6 bases. Germline-derived CDR1 and CDR2 are KGHDR and SFDVKD. This CDR3 has 13 residues. Written as DNA, the CDR3 is TGTGCCACCAGTGACAGAAACACAGATACGCAGTATTTT. It yields the protein CATSDRNTDTQYF.

The chain is built from TRBV28 and TRBJ1-5; D is unclear. From germline, CDR1 is MDHEN and CDR2 SYDVKM. The CDR3 runs 14 residues. V lost 3 bases, J lost 5 bases, and 11 bases lay in between. As DNA, the CDR3 is TGTGCCAGCAGTTTCGCCGAACTGCATCAGCCCCAGCATTTT. Encoded protein: CASSFAELHQPQHF.

This clonotype was found many times. The genes are TRBV12-3 or TRBV12-4 and TRBJ2-3, with 7 bases matching TRBD1. This CDR3 region has 15 residues. V lost 5 bases, J lost 1 base, and 6 bases stayed unmatched. CDR3 DNA: TGTGCCAGCAGTCGCTCTGGACAGGGCACAGATACGCAGTATTTT. This translates into CASSRSGQGTDTQYF.

This clonotype was seen at least ten times. The chain employs TRBV7-2 and TRBJ2-1; TRBD2 might be the D (6 bases). The V gene's germline CDR1 is SGHTA and CDR2 FQGNSA. The CDR3 loop spans 16 amino acids. The V end lost 4 bases, the J end lost 7 bases, and 20 bases lay between the germline ends. The CDR3 sequence is CASSSNLQTAGNEQFF. The CDR3 coding sequence is TGTGCCAGCAGCTCCAACTTACAGACGGCGGGGAATGAGCAGTTCTTC. Combining the CDR3 with reference TRBV7-2 and TRBJ2-1 gives the whole variable domain GAGVSQSPSNKVTEKGKDVELRCDPISGHTALYWYRQSLGQGLEFLIYFQGNSAPDKSGLPSDRFSAERTGGSVSTLTIQRTQQEDSAVYLCASSSNLQTAGNEQFFGPGTRLTVL.

Only a few counts were recorded for this clonotype. This chain joins TRBV19 and TRBJ2-6, with 12 bases aligning to TRBD2. J was trimmed by 2 bases and V by 4 bases; bases with no gene match: 3. The CDR3 extends over 17 amino acids. Germline loops: CDR1 LNHDA, CDR2 SQIVND (reference sequence). The CDR3 sequence is CASSKGLAGPGANVLTF. The CDR3 nucleotides are TGTGCCAGTAGTAAGGGACTAGCGGGTCCTGGGGCCAACGTCCTGACTTTC.

The J gene is TRBJ1-5, the V gene TRBV19, with D unresolved. Germline V lookup: CDR1 LNHDA, CDR2 SQIVND (reference sequence). V lost 0 bases and J 2 bases, leaving 11 bases between the germline ends. This CDR3 has 16 amino acids. CDR3 region: CASSIDRSQGNQPQHF. CDR3 sequence (DNA): TGTGCCAGTAGTATAGACCGTTCCCAAGGCAATCAGCCCCAGCATTTT.

This chain joins TRBV10-3 and TRBJ2-4; TRBD1 matches at 9 bases. Germline V gene lookup returns CDR1 ENHRY and CDR2 SYGVKD. The CDR3 is made up of 13 amino acids. The V and J ends lost 5 bases and 11 bases, in that order; junction bases with no gene match: 7. DNA of the CDR3: TGTGCCATCAGTCCGGACAGGGGCGGTTTTCAGTACTTC. This encodes CAISPDRGGFQYF.

This clonotype was seen ten or more times. The CDR3 DNA sequence: TGTGCCAGCAGCTTTGGGAGAGGGCCCGCAGATGGCTACACCTTC. This gives the protein CASSFGRGPADGYTF. The rearrangement links TRBV7-8 to TRBJ1-2; D uncertain. Trimming stripped 3 bases from V and 6 bases from J, with 17 bases between. The CDR3 spans 15 residues. In germline, CDR1 is SGHVS, CDR2 FQNEAQ.

This clonotype was detected a few times. The CDR3 DNA follows: TGTGCCAGCAGGCCCGGTTCGGCTGGGGCCAACGTCCTGACTTTC. It translates to CASRPGSAGANVLTF. V is TRBV7-9 and J is TRBJ2-6; D call uncertain. This CDR3 has 15 residues. The V gene's germline CDR1 is SEHNR and CDR2 FQNEAQ (reference sequence). V was cut by 6 bases and J by 2 bases, with 11 bases left in between.

Only a few counts were recorded for this clonotype. The chain carries TRBV7-2 and TRBJ2-3; D is ambiguous. This CDR3 comprises 14 residues. V gave up 5 bases and J gave up 0 bases, with 9 bases separating them. Germline V gene sequence: CDR1 SGHTA, CDR2 FQGNSA. The CDR3 reads CASSPATSTDTQYF. The DNA for the CDR3 is TGTGCCAGCAGCCCAGCCACTAGCACAGATACGCAGTATTTT.

Many counts were recorded for this clonotype. The chain combines TRBV7-2 with TRBJ2-2; 7 nucleotides line up with TRBD2. Germline V gene lookup returns CDR1 SGHTA and CDR2 FQGNSA. After removal of 2 bases from V and 5 bases from J, the junction contained 14 bases not matched to a gene. The CDR3 totals 18 residues. The CDR3 DNA is TGTGCCAGCAGCTTATCCTTGCGGAGAGGGAGGGCTACCGGGGAGCTGTTTTTT. It codes for CASSLSLRRGRATGELFF.

This clonotype was seen a handful of times. V usage is TRBV20-1 and J usage is TRBJ2-1; 12 positions match TRBD2. CDR1 and CDR2 (germline): DFQATT, SNEGSKA (reference sequence). This CDR3 spans 13 amino acids. The V and J ends lost 6 bases and 10 bases, in that order; junction bases with no gene match: 7. CDR3 sequence: CSALAGGPEEQFF. The CDR3 region has the DNA TGCAGTGCCCTAGCGGGAGGGCCTGAGGAGCAGTTCTTC.

The J gene is TRBJ2-7, the V gene TRBV11-2; D unclear. With 0 bases removed from V and 0 bases from J, the gap between germline ends came to 9 bases. From germline, CDR1 is SGHAT and CDR2 FQNNGV. The CDR3 contains 15 residues. This CDR3 reads CASSLDLGSSYEQYF. DNA for the CDR3: TGTGCCAGCAGCTTAGATCTGGGCTCCTCCTACGAGCAGTACTTC.

The CDR3 nucleotides are TGTGCCAGCAGCTTAGGGGGGTGGCGGGAGGGCCACGATGAGCAGTTCTTC. Its protein is CASSLGGWREGHDEQFF. V and J are TRBV7-2 and TRBJ2-1, with 9 bases identical to TRBD2. In germline, CDR1 is SGHTA, CDR2 FQGNSA. The CDR3 runs 17 residues. The J segment lost 8 bases and the V segment lost 1 base, leaving 12 bases of the junction unmatched.

In its sample, this clonotype was seen a few times. V is TRBV5-4 and J is TRBJ1-2; unclear D gene. The CDR3 length is 13 residues. V lost 4 bases and J 5 bases, leaving 12 bases between the germline ends. CDR1 and CDR2 (germline): SGHNT, YYREEE (reference sequence). The CDR3 spells CASSVDGLYGYTF. CDR3 nucleotides: TGTGCCAGCAGCGTGGACGGTCTTTATGGCTACACCTTC.

This clonotype was seen only a few times. The gene calls are TRBV29-1 and TRBJ2-7; the D is unclear. V was shortened by 4 bases and J by 2 bases, with 9 bases between the two germline ends. Per the germline V gene, CDR1 is SQVTM and CDR2 is ANQGSEA. This CDR3 region has 12 residues. The CDR3 DNA reads as TGCAGCGTTGTAACTCCCACCTACGAGCAGTACTTC. It translates to CSVVTPTYEQYF.

This clonotype showed up many times. The rearrangement joins TRBV28 to TRBJ1-1; D ambiguous. Germline loops: CDR1 MDHEN, CDR2 SYDVKM. With 6 bases removed from V and 6 bases from J, the gap between germline ends came to 17 bases. CDR3 length equals 14 residues. CDR3 DNA: TGTGCCAGCAGGCAAGGAACCTTCACGGCTGAAGCTTTCTTT. The encoded protein is CASRQGTFTAEAFF. Complete variable domain (other parts from reference TRBV28 and TRBJ1-1): DVKVTQSSRYLVKRTGEKVFLECVQDMDHENMFWYRQDPGLGLRLIYFSYDVKMKEKGDIPEGYSVSREKKERFSLILESASTNQTSMYLCASRQGTFTAEAFFGQGTRLTVV.

The gene calls are TRBV19 and TRBJ2-3; unclear D gene. The CDR3 has 16 amino acids. CDR1 and CDR2 (germline): LNHDA, SQIVND (reference sequence). Trimming shortened V by 3 bases and J by 2 bases, and 15 bases separated the two germline ends. CDR3 loop: CASSIVSTGITDTQYF. The DNA of the CDR3 is TGTGCCAGTAGTATTGTCTCTACCGGAATCACAGATACGCAGTATTTT.

The V gene is TRBV4-1, the J gene TRBJ1-2, with a possible D match to TRBD1 (5 bases). The germline V gene encodes CDR1 MGHRA and CDR2 YSYEKL. Deletions cut 0 bases from V and 8 bases from J, with 28 bases between. The CDR3 has 19 amino acids. CDR3 region: CASSQDKWGVGAGGVGYTF. The CDR3 region has the DNA TGCGCCAGCAGCCAAGATAAATGGGGGGTCGGGGCAGGCGGGGTAGGCTACACCTTC.

This clonotype came up a few times. The chain uses TRBV24-1 and TRBJ2-1; D uncertain. CDR1 KGHDR and CDR2 SFDVKD come from the germline V gene. CDR3 length: 13 residues. The V gene lost 1 base and the J gene lost 7 bases, with 7 bases spanning the gap. Here the CDR3 reads CATSDFTANEQFF. CDR3 nucleotides: TGTGCCACCAGTGATTTCACCGCGAATGAGCAGTTCTTC.

This clonotype was detected many times. V and J are TRBV7-9 and TRBJ1-4; D ambiguous. In germline, CDR1 is SEHNR, CDR2 FQNEAQ (reference sequence). The ends were cut back, 1 base at V and 4 bases at J, with 7 bases in the middle. This CDR3 has 14 amino acids. CDR3 residues: CASSLGLGNEKLFF. The CDR3 DNA is TGTGCCAGCAGCTTAGGATTGGGTAATGAAAAACTGTTTTTT.